This T cell receptor beta chain was captured by sequencing in a study of T cells in Graves' hyperthyroidism and ophthalmopathy. The CDR3 sequence is 18 residues long. Germline V gene data show CDR1 as ENHRY and CDR2 as SYGVKD. The ends were cut back, 6 bases at V and 1 base at J, with 24 bases in the middle. It was RNA transcripts that yielded the amplified TCR beta CDR3 regions. Using the HTBI primer set, a first-round RT-PCR was run on the TCR CDR3. TCRdb re-analysed the multiplex PCR reads in MiXCR, keeping a single row per CDR3 protein. The sample lists hundreds of thousands of distinct CDR3 sequences, around 20% occurring once. This clonotype was recorded many times. Diagnosis rested on symptoms, serum thyroxine and TRAb, thyroid ultrasound, and orbital computed tomography. This blood was taken when hyperthyroidism was first diagnosed, before any ophthalmopathy symptoms existed.

The receptor was isolated from a woman in her fifties or sixties with Graves' hyperthyroidism that later progressed to Graves' ophthalmopathy. This chain joins TRBV10-3 and TRBJ1-1, with a tentative D call TRBD1 (6 bases). Specimen: blood. CDR3 sequence reads: CAIRAGTTPLSGNTEAFF. The CDR3, as DNA: TGTGCCATCAGAGCCGGGACAACCCCATTAAGCGGGAACACTGAAGCTTTCTTT.